The next 12 T cell receptor beta chains were all read from a single sample in a study of T cell clonality in common variable immunodeficiency. Using immunoSEQ multiplex PCR, the repertoire was profiled, and TCRdb retains in-frame clones only, with some absent. There are about 35,000 clones in the sample, none observed a single time. Specimen: peripheral blood mononuclear cells. These receptors came from a person aged 18-69 years in good health.

This clone showed up many times. The read is 3 residues too short to cover the CDR3 end, so that end is filled in from the germline J gene. The chain employs TRBV13 and TRBJ2-3, with 13 nucleotides matching TRBD2. V dropped 5 bases and J dropped 2; count of bases not matched to a gene: 7. The CDR3 loop spans 17 amino acids. The germline V gene has CDR1 PRHDT and CDR2 FYEKMQ (reference sequence). The DNA read from the CDR3 is TGTGCCAGCAGCACGAGGGGACTAGCGGGAATCACAGATACG. Amino acids: CASSTRGLAGITDT. The whole CDR3 sequence is CASSTRGLAGITDTQYF.

This clone has a count of ten or more. The CDR3 end falls 3 residues outside the read, so it is completed with the germline J gene. The V and J genes are TRBV19 and TRBJ2-1, with 8 bases identical to TRBD2. CDR3 length: 15 amino acids. Germline V lookup: CDR1 LNHDA, CDR2 SQIVND (reference sequence). Germline trimming cut 9 bases from V and 4 bases from J; bases unmatched to any gene: 11. The chain's CDR3 is CASSHMTSAYNEQFF. Incomplete CDR3 DNA: TGTGCCAGCAGTCACATGACTAGCGCTTACAATGAG.

This clone was detected ten times or more. From the germline J gene comes the end of the CDR3, since the read stops 3 residues before it. The rearrangement links TRBV6-2 or TRBV6-3 to TRBJ1-5; 9 bases map to TRBD1. The CDR3 has 15 amino acids. The junction had 9 bases not matched to a gene; V was cut back by 7 bases and J by 5 bases. The germline gives CDR1 MNHEY, CDR2 SVGEGT. CDR3 loop: CASTDSGQGYQPQHF. The part of the CDR3 DNA that was read is TGTGCCAGCACTGATTCCGGACAGGGGTATCAGCCC.

In its sample, this clone was seen many times. The sequenced fragment ends 3 residues before the CDR3 boundary, so the rest is inferred from the germline J gene. The rearrangement uses TRBV20-1 and TRBJ2-1; 12 bases agree with TRBD1. Trimming removed 1 base from V and 8 bases from J; junction bases left unmatched: 9. Germline V gene data show CDR1 as DFQATT and CDR2 as SNEGSKA (reference sequence). The CDR3 runs 16 residues. This CDR3 reads CSARAITGTGGDEQFF. The CDR3 DNA, read in part, is TGCAGTGCTAGAGCGATAACCGGGACAGGGGGCGATGAG.

With regard to this clone: The read terminates 3 residues ahead of where the CDR3 ends, so the germline J gene completes it. The V call is TRBV5-1, the J call TRBJ2-3; 15 nucleotides line up with TRBD2. Germline lookup yields CDR1 SGHRS and CDR2 YFSETQ. This CDR3 has 18 residues. The CDR3 region is CASSFGLAGGDLQETQYF. The CDR3 bases that were read are TGCGCCAGCAGCTTCGGACTAGCGGGGGGGGACCTCCAAGAGACG.

This clone was seen at least ten times. The read halts 3 residues ahead of the CDR3 end, with the missing end drawn from the germline J gene. The gene calls are TRBV20-1 and TRBJ1-6, with TRBD1 identical over 7 bases. Germline lookup yields CDR1 DFQATT and CDR2 SNEGSKA (reference sequence). The CDR3 length is 13 residues. J gave up 7 bases and V 6 bases, and 6 bases lay outside the gene matches. The CDR3 bases that were read are TGCAGTGCCGGACAGGACAGAAATTCACCC. Residues: CSAGQDRNSP. The full CDR3 protein is CSAGQDRNSPLHF.

About this clone: The missing CDR3 end, 3 residues past where the read stops, is filled in from the germline J gene. This chain links TRBV7-6 with TRBJ1-2; maybe TRBD1 (5 bases). The CDR3 spans 13 residues. CDR1 is SGHVS, CDR2 FNYEAQ, per germline. CDR3 DNA, as far as it was read: TGTGCCAGCAGCCCTCAAGAGGGGTGGGAC. It specifies CASSPQEGWD. The entire CDR3 is CASSPQEGWDYTF.

This clone was seen at least ten times. The read comes to an end 3 residues before the CDR3 does, leaving the germline J gene to fill in the end. J is TRBJ2-3 and V is TRBV20-1, with D possibly matching TRBD1 (5 bases). This CDR3 region has 12 residues. Germline CDR1 reads DFQATT; CDR2 reads SNEGSKA (reference sequence). Partial CDR3 DNA: TGCAGTGCTCTCCAGGGTCAAGAGACG. Protein product: CSALQGQET. The full CDR3 protein is CSALQGQETQYF.

This clone was found many times. The read terminates 3 residues before the CDR3 end, so the remaining end is supplied by the germline J gene. This chain connects TRBV18 to TRBJ1-5; D might be TRBD1 (5 bases). Trimming removed 5 bases from V and 4 bases from J, with 12 bases in between. This CDR3 spans 14 amino acids. Germline CDR1 reads KGHSH; CDR2 reads LQKENI. CDR3 DNA (partial): TGTGCCAGCTCAACAGACAGCAAGAATCAGCCC. This translates into CASSTDSKNQP. The CDR3 in full is CASSTDSKNQPQHF.

The sample holds many counts of this clone. The read terminates 3 residues ahead of where the CDR3 ends, so the germline J gene completes it. V gene TRBV5-4 combines with J gene TRBJ2-5, with D possibly TRBD2 on 6 matching bases. The CDR3 runs 12 residues. Germline-derived CDR1 and CDR2 are SGHNT and YYREEE (reference sequence). Trimming removed 4 bases from V and 2 bases from J, with 6 bases in between. Incomplete CDR3 DNA: TGTGCCAGCAGCGGAGGGCAAGAGACC. This encodes CASSGGQET. The full CDR3 protein reads CASSGGQETQYF. The variable domain in full, with the rest retrieved from reference TRBV5-4 and TRBJ2-5, is ETGVTQSPTHLIKTRGQQVTLRCSSQSGHNTVSWYQQALGQGPQFIFQYYREEENGRGNFPPRFSGLQFPNYSSELNVNALELDDSALYLCASSGGQETQYFGPGTRLLVL.

As for this clone: The CDR3 end lies 3 residues beyond the end of the read and is filled in from the germline J gene. V gene TRBV19 combines with J gene TRBJ2-7; D is ambiguous. Per germline, CDR1 LNHDA and CDR2 SQIVND (reference sequence). V was cut by 5 bases and J by 0 bases, with 8 bases left in between. There are 13 residues in the CDR3. CDR3 region: CASSSSYSYEQYF. CDR3 DNA (partial): TGTGCCAGTAGTTCCAGTTACTCCTACGAG.

As concerns this clone: Read data end 3 residues before the CDR3 end; the end is taken from the germline J gene. The gene calls are TRBV18 and TRBJ2-2; D uncertain. Germline CDR1 and CDR2: KGHSH and LQKENI. The CDR3 contains 14 residues. The V end lost 3 bases, the J end lost 4 bases, and 9 bases lay between the germline ends. CDR3 DNA, as far as it was read: TGTGCCAGCTCACCTACGACTGCCACCGGGGAG. It yields the protein CASSPTTATGE. The entire CDR3 is CASSPTTATGELFF.